These T cell receptor beta chains were read from a single sample in a study of response to subunit inactivated influenza vaccine. MiXCR was run by TCRdb on the RT-PCR reads, yielding one entry per CDR3 protein. The sample lists 400,000 to 650,000 distinct CDR3 sequences, about 7.2% occurring once. The sample was PBMCs from blood, taken about 24 months after vaccination. These receptors were collected from a man aged 50-75 years who received an inactivated influenza vaccine. CDR3s include the opening cysteine and the closing phenylalanine or tryptophan. The order of the fields is J gene, clone size, CDR3 length, V gene, D gene, CDR3 protein, CDR3 DNA. The D gene is left open where the match is weak. Clone sizes are given selectively: once, few, many, or a class where the clone is expanded.

j_call: TRBJ2-5
clone_size: -
cdr3_length: 14
v_call: TRBV5-1
d_call: -
cdr3_aa: CASSLLGFRETQYF
cdr3_nt: TGCGCCAGCAGCTTGTTGGGGTTCAGGGAGACCCAGTACTTC

j_call: TRBJ2-6
clone_size: few
cdr3_length: 21
v_call: TRBV4-1
d_call: -
cdr3_aa: CASSQDRTRSLTPSGANVLTF
cdr3_nt: TGCGCCAGCAGCCAAGACCGAACTAGATCTCTAACCCCCTCTGGGGCCAACGTCCTGACTTTC

j_call: TRBJ2-3
clone_size: few
cdr3_length: 18
v_call: TRBV12-3/TRBV12-4
d_call: TRBD2
cdr3_aa: CASTLGGGSYRSTDTQYF
cdr3_nt: TGTGCCAGCACCCTCGGGGGGGGGAGCTATAGAAGCACAGATACGCAGTATTTT

j_call: TRBJ2-1
clone_size: few
cdr3_length: 14
v_call: TRBV19
d_call: -
cdr3_aa: CASSIMSMDNEQFF
cdr3_nt: TGTGCCAGTAGTATAATGAGTATGGACAATGAGCAGTTCTTC

j_call: TRBJ2-3
clone_size: many
cdr3_length: 15
v_call: TRBV29-1
d_call: TRBD2
cdr3_aa: CSVSVGTSGRGTQYF
cdr3_nt: TGCAGCGTGTCAGTTGGGACTAGCGGGAGGGGTACGCAGTATTTT

j_call: TRBJ2-1
clone_size: many
cdr3_length: 15
v_call: TRBV12-3/TRBV12-4
d_call: TRBD2
cdr3_aa: CASRSGLAGGPTQFF
cdr3_nt: TGTGCCAGCAGGTCGGGACTAGCGGGTGGACCTACCCAGTTCTTC

j_call: TRBJ2-3
clone_size: -
cdr3_length: 15
v_call: TRBV20-1
d_call: -
cdr3_aa: CSQSGHKSITDTQYF
cdr3_nt: TGCAGTCAGAGTGGTCACAAAAGCATCACAGATACGCAGTATTTT

j_call: TRBJ1-4
clone_size: -
cdr3_length: 14
v_call: TRBV4-3
d_call: TRBD1
cdr3_aa: CASRQGAGNEKLFF
cdr3_nt: TGCGCCAGCAGACAGGGGGCGGGTAATGAAAAACTGTTTTTT

j_call: TRBJ2-7
clone_size: many
cdr3_length: 12
v_call: TRBV28
d_call: -
cdr3_aa: CASRDNSYEQYF
cdr3_nt: TGTGCCAGCAGGGACAACTCCTACGAGCAGTACTTC

j_call: TRBJ1-1
clone_size: -
cdr3_length: 13
v_call: TRBV18
d_call: -
cdr3_aa: CASSPGADTEAFF
cdr3_nt: TGTGCCAGCTCACCTGGAGCGGACACTGAAGCTTTCTTT

j_call: TRBJ2-1
clone_size: few
cdr3_length: 18
v_call: TRBV4-3
d_call: TRBD2
cdr3_aa: CASSQEWSGGGADNEQFF
cdr3_nt: TGCGCCAGCAGCCAAGAATGGTCGGGCGGGGGGGCGGACAATGAGCAGTTCTTC

j_call: TRBJ1-1
clone_size: -
cdr3_length: 16
v_call: TRBV5-6
d_call: TRBD1
cdr3_aa: CASSNGPWAGDRGAFF
cdr3_nt: TGTGCCAGCAGCAACGGCCCTTGGGCGGGGGACAGGGGAGCTTTCTTT

j_call: TRBJ2-7
clone_size: few
cdr3_length: 16
v_call: TRBV6-1
d_call: TRBD2
cdr3_aa: CASRPSGTSRNYEQYF
cdr3_nt: TGTGCCAGCAGACCCTCCGGGACTAGCCGAAACTACGAGCAGTACTTC

j_call: TRBJ2-3
clone_size: -
cdr3_length: 14
v_call: TRBV5-1
d_call: TRBD2
cdr3_aa: CASTQRDFTDTQYF
cdr3_nt: TGCGCCAGCACCCAGCGGGATTTTACAGATACGCAGTATTTT

j_call: TRBJ1-4
clone_size: few
cdr3_length: 13
v_call: TRBV29-1
d_call: -
cdr3_aa: CSVGGGKGEKLFF
cdr3_nt: TGCAGCGTTGGGGGGGGTAAGGGAGAAAAACTGTTTTTT

j_call: TRBJ1-3
clone_size: few
cdr3_length: 15
v_call: TRBV6-1
d_call: -
cdr3_aa: CASSPDGDSGNTIYF
cdr3_nt: TGTGCCAGCAGCCCGGACGGAGACTCTGGAAACACCATATATTTT

j_call: TRBJ1-2
clone_size: -
cdr3_length: 14
v_call: TRBV6-1
d_call: TRBD1
cdr3_aa: CASSEARGLSGYTF
cdr3_nt: TGTGCCAGCAGTGAAGCCAGGGGGCTAAGCGGCTACACCTTC

j_call: TRBJ1-1
clone_size: -
cdr3_length: 13
v_call: TRBV7-9
d_call: -
cdr3_aa: CASIQDANTEAFF
cdr3_nt: TGTGCCAGCATCCAGGACGCGAACACTGAAGCTTTCTTT

j_call: TRBJ2-7
clone_size: many
cdr3_length: 15
v_call: TRBV7-2
d_call: TRBD1
cdr3_aa: CASSLGTGGFYEQYF
cdr3_nt: TGTGCCAGCAGCTTGGGGACAGGGGGCTTCTACGAGCAGTACTTC

j_call: TRBJ2-7
clone_size: -
cdr3_length: 15
v_call: TRBV13
d_call: -
cdr3_aa: CASSLGRLTIYEQYF
cdr3_nt: TGTGCCAGCAGCTTAGGCCGCCTTACCATCTACGAGCAGTACTTC

j_call: TRBJ2-1
clone_size: many
cdr3_length: 18
v_call: TRBV4-2
d_call: TRBD2
cdr3_aa: CASSQVRMGSGNAKEQFF
cdr3_nt: TGTGCCAGCAGCCAAGTTCGGATGGGTAGCGGGAACGCCAAGGAGCAGTTCTTC

j_call: TRBJ1-1
clone_size: many
cdr3_length: 16
v_call: TRBV5-1
d_call: -
cdr3_aa: CASSLDGTELNTEAFF
cdr3_nt: TGCGCCAGCAGCTTGGACGGCACAGAGTTGAACACTGAAGCTTTCTTT

j_call: TRBJ2-4
clone_size: -
cdr3_length: 14
v_call: TRBV5-5
d_call: TRBD1
cdr3_aa: CASSLQGSRDIQYF
cdr3_nt: TGTGCCAGCAGCTTACAGGGGAGCCGCGACATTCAGTACTTC

j_call: TRBJ2-1
clone_size: few
cdr3_length: 11
v_call: TRBV20-1
d_call: -
cdr3_aa: CSAPYPNEQFF
cdr3_nt: TGCAGTGCTCCCTATCCCAATGAGCAGTTCTTC